This T cell receptor (beta chain) was found in a study of beta chain features in type 1 diabetes. There was one heparinised blood draw per donor, averaging about 116 mL. Post-sort purity exceeded 98% for all sorted populations. Every bit of the isolated RNA underwent reverse transcription, so sequencing read expressed TCRB transcripts. Average reads for naive, central memory and regulatory T cell samples were about 3.6 million. Produced via immunoSEQ multiplex PCR; TCRdb's table is partial and in-frame only. Of approximately 150,000 clones listed, over 55% are singletons. This clone was observed a handful of times. Its antigen is unknown. Study observations and caveats: The similarity of naive, central memory and Treg TCRB repertoires appeared greater among patients than among healthy donors. Moderate yet significant TCRB CDR3 shortening was seen in Type 1 diabetes patients in all four CD4+ subsets.

The CDR3 extends over 12 amino acids. CDR1 is SQVTM and CDR2 is ANQGSEA in the germline V gene. Trimming removed 5 bases from V and 1 base from J, with 8 bases in between. The chain links TRBV29-1 to TRBJ1-1; D not resolved. The receptor was isolated from a man aged 25-45 years with type 1 diabetes. Material: naive CD4+ T cells from blood. CDR3 sequence: CSVRTSNTEAFF. CDR3 bases: TGCAGCGTTCGTACATCGAACACTGAAGCTTTCTTT.